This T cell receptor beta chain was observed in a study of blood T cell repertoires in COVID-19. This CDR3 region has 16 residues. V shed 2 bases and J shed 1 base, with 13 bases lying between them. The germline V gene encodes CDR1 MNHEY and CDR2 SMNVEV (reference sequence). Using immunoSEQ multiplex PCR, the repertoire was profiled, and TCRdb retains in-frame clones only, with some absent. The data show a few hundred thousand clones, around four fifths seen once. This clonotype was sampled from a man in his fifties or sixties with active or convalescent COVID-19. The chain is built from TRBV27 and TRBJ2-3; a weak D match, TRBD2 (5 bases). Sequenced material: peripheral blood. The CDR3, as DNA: TGTGCCAGCAGTTTAATTTCCTTCGGGGGCACAGATACGCAGTATTTT. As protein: CASSLISFGGTDTQYF.